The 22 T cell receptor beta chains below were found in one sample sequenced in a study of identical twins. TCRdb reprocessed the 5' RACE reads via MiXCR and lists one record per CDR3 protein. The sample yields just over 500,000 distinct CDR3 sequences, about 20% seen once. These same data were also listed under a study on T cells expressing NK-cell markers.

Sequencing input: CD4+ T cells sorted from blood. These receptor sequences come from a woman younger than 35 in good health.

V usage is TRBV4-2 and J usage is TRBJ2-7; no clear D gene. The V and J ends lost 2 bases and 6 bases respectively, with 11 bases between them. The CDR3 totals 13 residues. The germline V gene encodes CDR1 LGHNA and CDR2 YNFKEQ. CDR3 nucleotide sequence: TGTGCCAGCAGCCAAAGTCCCGACGGCGAGCAGTACTTC. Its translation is CASSQSPDGEQYF.

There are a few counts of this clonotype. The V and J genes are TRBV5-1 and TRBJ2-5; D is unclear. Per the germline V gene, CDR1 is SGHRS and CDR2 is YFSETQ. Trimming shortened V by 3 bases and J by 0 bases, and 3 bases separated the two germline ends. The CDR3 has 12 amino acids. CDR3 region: CASSSHQETQYF. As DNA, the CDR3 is TGCGCCAGCAGCTCTCACCAAGAGACCCAGTACTTC.

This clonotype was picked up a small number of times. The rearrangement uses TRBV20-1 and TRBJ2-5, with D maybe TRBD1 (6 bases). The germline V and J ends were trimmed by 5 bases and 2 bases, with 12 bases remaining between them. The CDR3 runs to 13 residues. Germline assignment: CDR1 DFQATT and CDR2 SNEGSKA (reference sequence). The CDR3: CSAGGTPQETQYF. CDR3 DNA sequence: TGCAGTGCTGGTGGGACACCTCAAGAGACCCAGTACTTC.

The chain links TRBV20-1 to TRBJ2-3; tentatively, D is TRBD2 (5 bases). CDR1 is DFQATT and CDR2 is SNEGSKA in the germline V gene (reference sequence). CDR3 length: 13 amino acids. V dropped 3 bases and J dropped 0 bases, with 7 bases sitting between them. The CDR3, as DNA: TGCAGTGCTAGCGGGGAGAGCACAGATACGCAGTATTTT. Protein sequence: CSASGESTDTQYF.

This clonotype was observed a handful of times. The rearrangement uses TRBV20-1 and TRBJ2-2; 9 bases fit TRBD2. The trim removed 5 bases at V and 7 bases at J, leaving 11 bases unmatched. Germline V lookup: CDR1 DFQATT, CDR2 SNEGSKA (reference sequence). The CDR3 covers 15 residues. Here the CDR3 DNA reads TGCAGTGCTCCATCCAGGACTAGCGCCCGCGGGGAGCTGTTTTTT. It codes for CSAPSRTSARGELFF.

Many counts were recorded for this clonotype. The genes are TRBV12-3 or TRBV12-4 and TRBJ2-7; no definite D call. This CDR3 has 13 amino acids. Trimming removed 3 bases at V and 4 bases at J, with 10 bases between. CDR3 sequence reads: CASSLFGFYEQYF. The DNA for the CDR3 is TGTGCCAGCAGTTTGTTCGGTTTTTACGAGCAGTACTTC.

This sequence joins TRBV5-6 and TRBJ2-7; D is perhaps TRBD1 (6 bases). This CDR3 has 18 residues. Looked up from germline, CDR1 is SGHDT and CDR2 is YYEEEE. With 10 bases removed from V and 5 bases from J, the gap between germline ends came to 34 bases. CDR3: CAGLPGQITHGRVNEQYF. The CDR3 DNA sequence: TGTGCCGGCTTACCGGGACAAATTACCCACGGCCGGGTGAACGAGCAGTACTTC.

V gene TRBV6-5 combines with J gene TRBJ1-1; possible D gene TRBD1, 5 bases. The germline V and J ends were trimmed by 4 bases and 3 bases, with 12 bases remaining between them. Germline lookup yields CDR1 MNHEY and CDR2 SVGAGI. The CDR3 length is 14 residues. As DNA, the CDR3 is TGTGCCAGCAGTTTACAAACAGGTCACACTGAAGCTTTCTTT. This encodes CASSLQTGHTEAFF.

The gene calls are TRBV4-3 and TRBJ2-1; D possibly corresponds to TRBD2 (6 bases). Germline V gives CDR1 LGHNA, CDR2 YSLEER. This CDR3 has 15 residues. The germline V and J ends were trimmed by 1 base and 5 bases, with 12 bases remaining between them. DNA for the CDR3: TGCGCCAGCAGCCAAGCCAGGGACTGGGACAATGAGCAGTTCTTC. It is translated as CASSQARDWDNEQFF.

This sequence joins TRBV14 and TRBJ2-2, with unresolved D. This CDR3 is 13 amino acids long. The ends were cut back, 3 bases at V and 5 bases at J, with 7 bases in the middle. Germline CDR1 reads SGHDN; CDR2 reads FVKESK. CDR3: CASSHRATGELFF. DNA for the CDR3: TGTGCCAGCAGCCATCGGGCAACCGGGGAGCTGTTTTTT. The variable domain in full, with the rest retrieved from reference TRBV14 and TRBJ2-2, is EAGVTQFPSHSVIEKGQTVTLRCDPISGHDNLYWYRRVMGKEIKFLLHFVKESKQDESGMPNNRFLAERTGGTYSTLKVQPAELEDSGVYFCASSHRATGELFFGEGSRLTVL.

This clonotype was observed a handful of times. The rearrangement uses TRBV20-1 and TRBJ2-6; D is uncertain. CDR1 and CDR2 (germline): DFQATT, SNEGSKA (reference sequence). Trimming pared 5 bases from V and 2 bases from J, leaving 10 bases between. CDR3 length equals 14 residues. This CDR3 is CSALVHPGANVLTF. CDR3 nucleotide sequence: TGCAGTGCTCTAGTACATCCTGGGGCCAACGTCCTGACTTTC.

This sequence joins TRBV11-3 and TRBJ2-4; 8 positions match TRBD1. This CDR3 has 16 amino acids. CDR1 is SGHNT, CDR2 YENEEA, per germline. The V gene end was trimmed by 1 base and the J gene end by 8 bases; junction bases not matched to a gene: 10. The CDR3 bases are TGTGCCAGCAGCTTAGGCTCAGGTGACAGGGGCCACATTCAGTACTTC. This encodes CASSLGSGDRGHIQYF.

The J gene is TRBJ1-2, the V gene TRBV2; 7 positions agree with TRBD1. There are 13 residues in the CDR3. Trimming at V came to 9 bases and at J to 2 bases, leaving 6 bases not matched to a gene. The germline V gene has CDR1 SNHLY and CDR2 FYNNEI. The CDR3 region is CARTKGQNYGYTF. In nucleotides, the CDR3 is TGTGCCAGAACTAAGGGACAGAACTATGGCTACACCTTC.

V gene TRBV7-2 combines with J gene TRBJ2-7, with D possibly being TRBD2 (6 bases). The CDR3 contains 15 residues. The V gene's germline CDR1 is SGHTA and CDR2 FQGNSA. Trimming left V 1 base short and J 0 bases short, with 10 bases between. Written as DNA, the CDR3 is TGTGCCAGCAGCTTAGGGAGGGAGCTCTCCTACGAGCAGTACTTC. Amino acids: CASSLGRELSYEQYF.

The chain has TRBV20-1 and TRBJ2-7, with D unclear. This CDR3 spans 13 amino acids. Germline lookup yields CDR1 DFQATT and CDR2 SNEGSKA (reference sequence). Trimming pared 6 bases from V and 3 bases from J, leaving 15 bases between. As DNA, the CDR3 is TGCAGTGCCGCACAATACGTAGACTACGAGCAGTACTTC. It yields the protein CSAAQYVDYEQYF.

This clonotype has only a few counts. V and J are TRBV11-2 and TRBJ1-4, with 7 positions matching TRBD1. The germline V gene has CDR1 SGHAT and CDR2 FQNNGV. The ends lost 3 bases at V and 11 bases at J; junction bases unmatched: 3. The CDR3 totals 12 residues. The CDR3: CASSLVRGKLFF. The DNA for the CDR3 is TGTGCCAGCAGCTTGGTCAGGGGGAAACTGTTTTTT.

CDR3 in amino acids: CASSTQRAGGTDTQYF. The DNA of the CDR3 is TGCGCCAGCAGTACACAACGAGCAGGGGGCACAGATACGCAGTATTTT. The gene calls are TRBV10-1 and TRBJ2-3; tentatively, D is TRBD1 (6 bases). V lost 5 bases, J lost 1 base, and 16 bases lay in between. This CDR3 spans 16 amino acids. Germline CDR1 WNHNN, CDR2 SYGVQD (reference sequence).

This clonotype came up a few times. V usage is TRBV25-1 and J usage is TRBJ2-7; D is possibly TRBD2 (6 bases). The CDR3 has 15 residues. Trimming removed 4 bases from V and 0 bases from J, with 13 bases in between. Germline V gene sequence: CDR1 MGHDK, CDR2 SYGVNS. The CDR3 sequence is CASSGGGALSYEQYF. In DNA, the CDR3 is TGTGCCAGCAGTGGGGGCGGGGCCCTCTCCTACGAGCAGTACTTC.

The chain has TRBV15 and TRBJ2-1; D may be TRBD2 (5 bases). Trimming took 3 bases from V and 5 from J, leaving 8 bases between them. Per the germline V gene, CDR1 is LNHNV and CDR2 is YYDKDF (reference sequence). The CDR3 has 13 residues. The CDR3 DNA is TGTGCCACCAGCAGGGCGCGGGACAATGAGCAGTTCTTC. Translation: CATSRARDNEQFF.

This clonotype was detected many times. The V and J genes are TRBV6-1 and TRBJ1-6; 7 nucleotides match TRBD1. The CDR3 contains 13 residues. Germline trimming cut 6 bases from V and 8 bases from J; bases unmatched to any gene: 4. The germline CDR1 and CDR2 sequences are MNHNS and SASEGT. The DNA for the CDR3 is TGTGCCAGCAGGACAGGGCTGGATTCACCCCTCCACTTT. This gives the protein CASRTGLDSPLHF.

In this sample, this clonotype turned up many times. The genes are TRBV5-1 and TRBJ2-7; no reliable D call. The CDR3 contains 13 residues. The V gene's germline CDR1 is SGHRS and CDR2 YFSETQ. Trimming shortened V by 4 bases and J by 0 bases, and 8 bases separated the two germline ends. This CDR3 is CASSRRSSYEQYF. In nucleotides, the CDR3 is TGCGCCAGCAGCCGTAGGAGCTCCTACGAGCAGTACTTC.

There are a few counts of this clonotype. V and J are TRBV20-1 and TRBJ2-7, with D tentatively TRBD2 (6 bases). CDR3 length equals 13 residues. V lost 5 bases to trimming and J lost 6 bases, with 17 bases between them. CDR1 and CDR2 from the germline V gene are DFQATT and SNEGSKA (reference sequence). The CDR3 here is CSARQGGLLEQYF. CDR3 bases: TGCAGTGCTCGGCAGGGTGGACTACTCGAGCAGTACTTC.